The clone carrying this T cell receptor (beta chain) was counted between two and nine times. Its specificity is unknown. These data belong to a study of identical twins. V lost 5 bases and J lost 3, with 17 bases in between. This CDR3 is 16 amino acids long. Germline V gene data show CDR1 as SGHAT and CDR2 as FQNNGV. Study-level findings and limits: Monozygotic twins shared more out-of-frame TCR alpha than recombination models predicted.

TCRdb ran MiXCR on the 5' RACE reads and lists one entry per CDR3 protein. This sample has roughly 700,000 distinct CDR3 sequences, with around 8.3% found just once. The sample was also linked to a second study, of yellow fever vaccine responses in identical twins.

The specimen sequenced was PBMCs. The chain combines TRBV11-2 with TRBJ2-1, with D tentatively TRBD2 (5 bases). This sequence originates from a woman between 18 and 29 years old in good health. In DNA, the CDR3 is TGTGCCAGCAGCACTATGTCGGGGTTTTTCTACAATGAGCAGTTCTTC. Translating gives CASSTMSGFFYNEQFF.